Following are 27 T cell receptor beta chains from one sample sequenced in a study of OX40 agonist ivuxolimab in advanced cancers. Sequenced by immunoSEQ multiplex PCR; TCRdb stores in-frame clones only, minus some. This sample has around 60,000 clones; roughly 90% occur once, and the top ten carry about 0.46%. Sequencing used CD4+ or CD8+ T cells sorted from blood, obtained in a trial of the OX40 agonist ivuxolimab. These receptors all come from an adult with an advanced solid tumor such as melanoma, head and neck, liver or kidney cancer.

This chain connects TRBV2 to TRBJ1-5, with D possibly matching TRBD1 (5 bases). The CDR3 sequence is 16 residues long. With 6 bases removed from V and 7 bases from J, the gap between germline ends came to 22 bases. Germline CDR1 SNHLY, CDR2 FYNNEI. The CDR3 sequence is CASRGGPGGAGQPQHF. CDR3 in DNA: TGTGCCAGCAGGGGGGGACCGGGGGGAGCGGGGCAGCCCCAGCATTTT.

The chain recombines TRBV27 with TRBJ2-1, with 10 nucleotides matching TRBD2. CDR3 length equals 15 residues. V shed 6 bases and J 4 bases; nucleotides not matched to a gene: 6. Germline V gene data show CDR1 as MNHEY and CDR2 as SMNVEV (reference sequence). As DNA, the CDR3 is TGTGCCAGCAGATTCGGGACTAGCGATTACAATGAGCAGTTCTTC. Translating gives CASRFGTSDYNEQFF.

The chain recombines TRBV7-9 with TRBJ2-7, with 10 bases identical to TRBD2. The V segment lost 5 bases and the J segment 6 bases; nucleotides outside the gene matches: 13. The germline V gene has CDR1 SEHNR and CDR2 FQNEAQ (reference sequence). This CDR3 spans 16 amino acids. CDR3 in DNA: TGTGCCAGCAGCCCATCGGGGCTAGCGGGAGTCCGCGAGCAGTACTTC. This sequence encodes CASSPSGLAGVREQYF.

The rearrangement links TRBV5-4 to TRBJ2-3, with 15 bases identical to TRBD2. The CDR3 is 16 residues long. Germline-derived CDR1 and CDR2 are SGHNT and YYREEE (reference sequence). V lost 5 bases, J lost 5 bases, and 6 bases stayed unmatched. CDR3 region: CASSPGLAGGEDTQYF. In DNA, the CDR3 is TGTGCCAGCAGTCCCGGACTAGCGGGAGGGGAAGATACGCAGTATTTT.

V gene TRBV27 combines with J gene TRBJ2-3; TRBD2 aligns across 7 bases. V lost 8 bases to trimming and J lost 6 bases; unmatched junction nucleotides: 14. This CDR3 spans 15 amino acids. The V gene's germline CDR1 is MNHEY and CDR2 SMNVEV (reference sequence). CDR3: CASGGREARGDTQYF. Here the CDR3 DNA reads TGTGCCAGCGGCGGCCGGGAGGCCCGCGGGGATACGCAGTATTTT.

J is TRBJ2-1 and V is TRBV9, with 10 bases lining up with TRBD2. The trim removed 3 bases at V and 7 bases at J, leaving 16 bases unmatched. Germline assignment: CDR1 SGDLS and CDR2 YYNGEE. The CDR3 is made up of 18 amino acids. The CDR3 here is CASSARVASGSKRNEQFF. The CDR3 nucleotides are TGTGCCAGCAGCGCTCGGGTGGCTAGCGGGAGTAAACGGAATGAGCAGTTCTTC.

The CDR3 is CASSNPGTVDYAFF. The CDR3 DNA follows: TGTGCCAGCAGCAATCCCGGGACAGTAGATTACGCTTTCTTT. The J gene is TRBJ1-1, the V gene TRBV21-1; the DNA was not used to check the table's D call, TRBD1. TRBV21-1 is termed a pseudogene. The CDR3 extends over 14 amino acids.

V usage is TRBV19 and J usage is TRBJ1-2; maybe TRBD1 (5 bases). Germline loops: CDR1 LNHDA, CDR2 SQIVND (reference sequence). This CDR3 is built from 15 residues. Trimming removed 4 bases from V and 5 bases from J, with 17 bases in between. DNA of the CDR3: TGTGCCAGTAGTACCCGCCTACAGGCCTTTTATGGCTACACCTTC. Translated, it gives CASSTRLQAFYGYTF.

The V and J genes are TRBV6-5 and TRBJ1-2, with D perhaps TRBD1 (6 bases). Per germline, CDR1 MNHEY and CDR2 SVGAGI. V was cut by 6 bases and J by 7 bases, with 18 bases left in between. The CDR3 is 14 amino acids. CDR3 DNA: TGTGCCAGCAGGCTCAGGGGTTCGGAGGGTGGCTACACCTTC. Its translation: CASRLRGSEGGYTF.

The chain uses TRBV9 and TRBJ2-3; 7 nucleotides match TRBD1. Germline trimming cut 0 bases from V and 0 bases from J; bases unmatched to any gene: 4. The length of the CDR3 is 16 residues. Germline V gene data show CDR1 as SGDLS and CDR2 as YYNGEE. The CDR3 loop is CASSVEGQSSTDTQYF. In nucleotides, the CDR3 is TGTGCCAGCAGCGTAGAGGGACAGAGTAGCACAGATACGCAGTATTTT.

The gene calls are TRBV19 and TRBJ1-5; D may be TRBD1 (6 bases). The CDR3 spans 15 residues. V dropped 1 base and J dropped 6 bases, with 13 bases sitting between them. Looked up from germline, CDR1 is LNHDA and CDR2 is SQIVND (reference sequence). CDR3 amino acids: CASSIVVQGGQPQHF. CDR3 coding DNA: TGTGCCAGTAGTATAGTGGTACAGGGTGGTCAGCCCCAGCATTTT.

J is TRBJ2-2 and V is TRBV6-1; a possible D gene is TRBD2 (6 bases). Germline V gene lookup returns CDR1 MNHNS and CDR2 SASEGT. The V gene lost 6 bases and the J gene lost 4 bases, with 15 bases spanning the gap. The CDR3 is 15 amino acids. CDR3 protein: CASSPRTTITGELFF. The CDR3 nucleotides are TGTGCCAGCAGCCCAAGGACTACGATCACCGGGGAGCTGTTTTTT.

The chain recombines TRBV7-9 with TRBJ1-5; no reliable D call. This CDR3 comprises 13 residues. Trimming stripped 7 bases from V and 6 bases from J, with 13 bases between. The germline V gene encodes CDR1 SEHNR and CDR2 FQNEAQ (reference sequence). CDR3 nucleotides: TGTGCCAGCACGGTTGGGGTCGGTCAGCCCCAGCATTTT. Protein: CASTVGVGQPQHF.

This chain connects TRBV6-5 to TRBJ2-7, with D tentatively TRBD2 (7 bases). Germline loops: CDR1 MNHEY, CDR2 SVGAGI. Trimming cost V 6 bases and J 3 bases, with 15 bases left between them. The CDR3 is 14 amino acids. The CDR3 spells CASSAGEGVYEQYF. In DNA form, the CDR3 reads TGTGCCAGCAGCGCGGGAGAGGGGGTCTACGAGCAGTACTTC.

V is TRBV5-4 and J is TRBJ2-2; D uncertain. The CDR3 sequence is 14 residues long. Trimming pared 3 bases from V and 2 bases from J, leaving 8 bases between. CDR1 is SGHNT, CDR2 YYREEE, per germline (reference sequence). CDR3 sequence: CASSSFINTGELFF. The DNA of the CDR3 is TGTGCCAGCAGCTCGTTCATCAACACCGGGGAGCTGTTTTTT.

V and J are TRBV10-3 and TRBJ1-2; a weak D match, TRBD1 (6 bases). The CDR3 runs 13 residues. Germline V gene data show CDR1 as ENHRY and CDR2 as SYGVKD. Trimming cost V 4 bases and J 5 bases, with 11 bases left between them. CDR3 sequence: CAISADSEYGYTF. CDR3 nucleotides: TGTGCCATCAGTGCGGACAGCGAATATGGCTACACCTTC.

The CDR3: CASSPSGGLTEQYF. The CDR3 DNA follows: TGTGCCAGCAGCCCCTCAGGGGGGCTTACCGAGCAGTACTTC. The V and J genes are TRBV11-2 and TRBJ2-7; a weak D match, TRBD1 (7 bases). V dropped 5 bases and J dropped 6 bases, with 17 bases sitting between them. This CDR3 has 14 residues. Germline-derived CDR1 and CDR2 are SGHAT and FQNNGV.

This clone came up once. The V gene is TRBV2, the J gene TRBJ2-7; 10 bases line up with TRBD1. The CDR3 is 14 amino acids. The germline V gene has CDR1 SNHLY and CDR2 FYNNEI. V shed 8 bases, J shed 2 bases, and the junction held 6 bases outside the gene matches. DNA for the CDR3: TGTGCCAGCGAAGGGGGGACAGGGGCCTACGAGCAGTACTTC. The encoded protein is CASEGGTGAYEQYF.

The chain is built from TRBV7-2 and TRBJ2-5; 14 positions match TRBD2. Per the germline V gene, CDR1 is SGHTA and CDR2 is FQGNSA. V shed 5 bases and J 4 bases; nucleotides not matched to a gene: 6. CDR3 size: 16 residues. The CDR3 DNA reads TGTGCCAGCAGCCAGGGACTAGCGGGAGTAAGAGAGACCCAGTACTTC. As protein: CASSQGLAGVRETQYF.

This clone has a single count. This chain joins TRBV19 and TRBJ2-1; D is possibly TRBD2 (5 bases). Trimming took off 3 bases at V and 7 bases at J, with 10 bases between the two ends. CDR1 is LNHDA and CDR2 is SQIVND in the germline V gene (reference sequence). This CDR3 has 13 amino acids. In nucleotides, the CDR3 is TGTGCCAGTAGTATCACCCCGGGAAATGAGCAGTTCTTC. This gives the protein CASSITPGNEQFF.

DNA of the CDR3: TGTGCCAGCAGCGCAGATTATACTGAAGCTTTCTTT. Translating it yields CASSADYTEAFF. This rearrangement joins TRBV11-2 to TRBJ1-1; D gene unclear. Trimming removed 5 bases from V and 5 bases from J, with 9 bases in between. Germline V lookup: CDR1 SGHAT, CDR2 FQNNGV. The CDR3 runs 12 residues.

The chain combines TRBV11-3 with TRBJ2-7, with 12 bases that match TRBD2. CDR1 SGHNT and CDR2 YENEEA come from the germline V gene. This CDR3 region has 14 residues. The V segment lost 6 bases and the J segment 4 bases; nucleotides outside the gene matches: 4. The CDR3 sequence: CASRRLAGGYEQYF. Here the CDR3 DNA reads TGTGCCAGCAGGAGGCTAGCGGGAGGGTACGAGCAGTACTTC.

This chain links TRBV11-2 with TRBJ2-1; 11 bases match TRBD2. Germline CDR1 and CDR2: SGHAT and FQNNGV. J was trimmed by 9 bases and V by 6 bases; bases with no gene match: 19. CDR3 length: 18 amino acids. This chain's CDR3 is CASRTWGLVAGGRSEQFF. The CDR3 DNA follows: TGTGCCAGCAGAACATGGGGATTAGTAGCGGGAGGGCGGAGTGAGCAGTTCTTC.

The chain recombines TRBV2 with TRBJ1-5; D unresolved. V was pared by 4 bases and J by 7 bases, with 17 bases between. This CDR3 is built from 15 residues. From germline, CDR1 is SNHLY and CDR2 FYNNEI. The DNA of the CDR3 is TGTGCCAGCAGTGTCGGCAGGCAAAAAGGACAGCCCCAGCATTTT. It specifies CASSVGRQKGQPQHF.

This chain connects TRBV19 to TRBJ2-7; TRBD2 matches 11 bases. CDR3 size: 16 residues. The J segment lost 2 bases and the V segment lost 7 bases, leaving 10 bases of the junction unmatched. Germline V gene lookup returns CDR1 LNHDA and CDR2 SQIVND (reference sequence). The CDR3 DNA reads TGTGCCAGTACCCCGAGGGAGACTAGCGGGACCTACGAGCAGTACTTC. Encoded protein: CASTPRETSGTYEQYF.

V is TRBV25-1 and J is TRBJ2-2; no firm D call. V shed 4 bases and J shed 1 base, with 4 bases lying between them. Germline assignment: CDR1 MGHDK and CDR2 SYGVNS. The CDR3 is 13 residues long. The CDR3: CASSAGNTGELFF. The CDR3 bases are TGTGCCAGCAGTGCAGGGAACACCGGGGAGCTGTTTTTT.

The chain has TRBV5-4 and TRBJ2-5, with D tentatively TRBD2 (6 bases). Germline CDR1 is SGHNT and CDR2 is YYREEE (reference sequence). This CDR3 spans 14 amino acids. V dropped 1 base and J dropped 3 bases, with 10 bases sitting between them. The CDR3 nucleotides read TGTGCCAGCAGCTTGTATCAGCGGGAAGAGACCCAGTACTTC. Its protein product is CASSLYQREETQYF.